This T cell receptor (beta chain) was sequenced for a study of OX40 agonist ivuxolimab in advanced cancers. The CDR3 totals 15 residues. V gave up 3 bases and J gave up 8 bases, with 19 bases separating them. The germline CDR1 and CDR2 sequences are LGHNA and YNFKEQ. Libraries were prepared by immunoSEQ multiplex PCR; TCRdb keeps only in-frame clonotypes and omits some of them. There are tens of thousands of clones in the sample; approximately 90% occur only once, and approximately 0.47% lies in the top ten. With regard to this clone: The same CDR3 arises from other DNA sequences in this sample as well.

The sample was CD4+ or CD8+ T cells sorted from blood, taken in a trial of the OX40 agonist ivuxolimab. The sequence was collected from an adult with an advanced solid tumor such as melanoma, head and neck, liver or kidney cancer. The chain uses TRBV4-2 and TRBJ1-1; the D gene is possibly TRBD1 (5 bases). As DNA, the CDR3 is TGTGCCAGCAGCCAGACCGGGACCCGCGAAACGGAAGCTTTCTTT. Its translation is CASSQTGTRETEAFF.